The 27 T cell receptor beta chains below come from one sample, sequenced in a study of blood T cell repertoires in COVID-19. Data came from immunoSEQ multiplex PCR; TCRdb stores just in-frame clones and leaves some out. This sample carries some 120,000 clones, almost 85% of them seen once, and the ten largest clones take less than 9%. Sequenced sample: peripheral blood. The receptors come from a man in his 70s with active or convalescent COVID-19.

CDR3 sequence reads: CASSESRLAVYNEQFF. CDR3 nucleotides: TGCGCCAGCAGTGAGTCCAGACTAGCGGTATACAATGAGCAGTTCTTC. V is TRBV10-1 and J is TRBJ2-1, with 9 bases lining up with TRBD2. CDR3 size: 16 residues. Germline V gene sequence: CDR1 WNHNN, CDR2 SYGVQD (reference sequence). V gave up 0 bases and J gave up 4 bases; unmatched junction bases: 4.

In this sample, this clone turned up once. The gene calls are TRBV30 and TRBJ2-5; 8 bases line up with TRBD1. V was pared by 6 bases and J by 5 bases, with 11 bases of the junction left unmatched. Germline CDR1 reads GTSNPN; CDR2 reads SVGIG (reference sequence). This CDR3 has 14 residues. This chain's CDR3 is CACTRTGQDETQYF. DNA for the CDR3: TGTGCCTGCACACGGACAGGGCAGGATGAGACCCAGTACTTC.

This clone was counted between two and nine times. CDR3 region: CTSHRGTLVLISPQHF. In DNA, the CDR3 is TGCACCTCCCATAGGGGGACACTGGTCTTAATCTCGCCCCAGCATTTT. V gene TRBV29-1 combines with J gene TRBJ1-5; D may be TRBD1 (6 bases). Germline V CDR1 and CDR2: SQVTM, ANQGSEA. CDR3 size: 16 residues.

This sequence joins TRBV9 and TRBJ2-1, with 13 bases lining up with TRBD2. V trimming: 3 bases; J trimming: 5 bases; junction bases outside the gene matches: 2. Germline CDR1 SGDLS, CDR2 YYNGEE. The CDR3 length is 15 residues. The CDR3 sequence is CASSAGLAGDNEQFF. CDR3 bases: TGTGCCAGCAGCGCTGGACTAGCGGGAGACAATGAGCAGTTCTTC.

This clone was seen just once. The chain combines TRBV29-1 with TRBJ1-2; D uncertain. CDR1 SQVTM and CDR2 ANQGSEA come from the germline V gene. There are 12 residues in the CDR3. With 7 bases removed from V and 8 bases from J, the gap between germline ends came to 17 bases. CDR3 in amino acids: CSGGQALGGYTF. CDR3 DNA sequence: TGCAGCGGCGGGCAGGCCCTAGGCGGCTACACCTTC. The whole variable domain, filled in from reference TRBV29-1 and TRBJ1-2, reads SAVISQKPSRDICQRGTSLTIQCQVDSQVTMMFWYRQQPGQSLTLIATANQGSEATYESGFVIDKFPISRPNLTFSTLTVSNMSPEDSSIYLCSGGQALGGYTFGSGTRLTVV.

This clone was picked up one time. The chain couples TRBV2 to TRBJ1-1; 8 bases match TRBD1. V trimming: 4 bases; J trimming: 1 base; junction bases outside the gene matches: 5. CDR3 length equals 15 residues. Germline CDR1 is SNHLY and CDR2 is FYNNEI. CDR3 loop: CASSVQGAPNTEAFF. The CDR3, as DNA: TGTGCCAGCAGTGTCCAGGGGGCACCGAACACTGAAGCTTTCTTT.

V gene TRBV5-1 combines with J gene TRBJ2-3; D perhaps matches TRBD2 (7 bases). Trimming stripped 2 bases from V and 3 bases from J, with 13 bases between. The CDR3 is 15 amino acids. Looked up from germline, CDR1 is SGHRS and CDR2 is YFSETQ. CDR3 residues: CASSLGGGATDTQYF. CDR3 coding DNA: TGCGCCAGCAGCTTAGGCGGGGGCGCGACAGATACGCAGTATTTT.

The chain's CDR3 is CASSLIGTGLAGGIRYEQYF. The CDR3 coding sequence is TGTGCCAGCAGCCTCATAGGGACCGGACTAGCGGGGGGGATACGCTACGAGCAGTACTTC. The rearrangement uses TRBV27 and TRBJ2-7; TRBD2 agrees at 15 bases. From germline, CDR1 is MNHEY and CDR2 SMNVEV (reference sequence). The junction had 18 bases not matched to a gene; V was cut back by 6 bases and J by 3 bases. This CDR3 spans 20 amino acids.

The chain recombines TRBV27 with TRBJ2-3; TRBD2 matches 12 bases. Germline CDR1 is MNHEY and CDR2 is SMNVEV (reference sequence). The CDR3 covers 16 residues. Trimming took 6 bases from V and 1 from J; bases not matched to a gene: 5. Here the CDR3 reads CASRSLAGGRTDTQYF. CDR3 coding DNA: TGTGCCAGCAGATCGCTAGCGGGAGGGCGCACAGATACGCAGTATTTT.

A few counts support this clone. The J gene is TRBJ2-7, the V gene TRBV6-5; D is perhaps TRBD2 (6 bases). The germline V and J ends were trimmed by 7 bases and 5 bases, with 9 bases remaining between them. The CDR3 is 11 residues long. Germline CDR1 and CDR2: MNHEY and SVGAGI. Written as DNA, the CDR3 is TGTGCCAGCACGGGAGCTAACGAGCAGTACTTC. It specifies CASTGANEQYF.

This clone came up a few times. The chain is built from TRBV2 and TRBJ2-1, with TRBD2 matching 9 bases. The CDR3 loop spans 21 amino acids. Germline assignment: CDR1 SNHLY and CDR2 FYNNEI. The J segment lost 7 bases and the V segment lost 0 bases, leaving 22 bases of the junction unmatched. CDR3: CASSEALLFYQAGLARNEQFF. Here the CDR3 DNA reads TGTGCCAGCAGTGAAGCGCTTCTCTTTTATCAGGCGGGACTAGCACGGAATGAGCAGTTCTTC.

The chain combines TRBV11-3 with TRBJ2-5; 7 nucleotides agree with TRBD1. CDR1 and CDR2 from the germline V gene are SGHNT and YENEEA. This CDR3 is 14 amino acids long. The V segment lost 5 bases and the J segment 1 base; nucleotides outside the gene matches: 4. The CDR3, as DNA: TGTGCCAGCAGCCCGGGACAGCTCCAAGAGACCCAGTACTTC. Its translation: CASSPGQLQETQYF.

The chain recombines TRBV18 with TRBJ2-5, with 7 nucleotides matching TRBD1. The germline V gene has CDR1 KGHSH and CDR2 LQKENI. With 4 bases clipped from V and 9 bases from J, the junction kept 17 bases outside the gene matches. The CDR3 runs to 16 residues. CDR3 region: CASSLNQRQGKRAQYF. CDR3 sequence (DNA): TGTGCCAGCTCACTTAACCAACGACAGGGAAAGAGGGCCCAGTACTTC. Using reference TRBV18 and TRBJ2-5 for the parts outside the CDR3, the full variable domain is NAGVMQNPRHLVRRRGQEARLRCSPMKGHSHVYWYRQLPEEGLKFMVYLQKENIIDESGMPKERFSAEFPKEGPSILRIQQVVRGDSAAYFCASSLNQRQGKRAQYFGPGTRLLVL.

Here the CDR3 reads CASSLVGRGSNTGELFF. In DNA, the CDR3 is TGTGCCAGCAGCTTGGTCGGGAGGGGATCGAACACCGGGGAGCTGTTTTTT. The J gene is TRBJ2-2, the V gene TRBV5-4; 8 nucleotides align to TRBD2. Per germline, CDR1 SGHNT and CDR2 YYREEE (reference sequence). The CDR3 loop spans 17 amino acids. Losses at the gene ends were 0 bases for V and 0 bases for J; bases not matched to a gene: 4.

The chain has TRBV5-4 and TRBJ2-2; 8 bases are shared with TRBD2. The CDR3 length is 17 residues. The ends lost 0 bases at V and 0 bases at J; junction bases unmatched: 4. Germline lookup yields CDR1 SGHNT and CDR2 YYREEE (reference sequence). Written as DNA, the CDR3 is TGTGCCAGCAGCTTGGGTAGCGGGATTTCGAACACCGGGGAGCTGTTTTTT. It translates to CASSLGSGISNTGELFF.

This clone was observed a few times. The chain joins TRBV7-8 to TRBJ1-1; no definite D call. Germline V gene sequence: CDR1 SGHVS, CDR2 FQNEAQ. Between the trimmed V and J ends, which lost 3 bases and 7 bases, there was a span of 15 bases. This CDR3 contains 14 residues. CDR3 coding DNA: TGTGCCAGCAGCTTGCCATCCCGGCCTAGTGAAGCTTTCTTT. As protein: CASSLPSRPSEAFF. The entire variable domain, with the rest obtained from reference TRBV7-8 and TRBJ1-1, is as follows: GAGVSQSPRYKVAKRGQDVALRCDPISGHVSLFWYQQALGQGPEFLTYFQNEAQLDKSGLPSDRFFAERPEGSVSTLKIQRTQQEDSAVYLCASSLPSRPSEAFFGQGTRLTVV.

This chain links TRBV6-1 with TRBJ1-6, with D hard to call. The germline V gene has CDR1 MNHNS and CDR2 SASEGT. This CDR3 has 13 residues. V was trimmed by 7 bases and J by 9 bases, leaving 13 bases between them. CDR3 nucleotides: TGTGCCAGCACCCAAGAGGCTACTTCACCCCTCCACTTT. This sequence encodes CASTQEATSPLHF.

In its sample, this clone was seen a few times. At one boundary the junction diverges from the germline segment, which might be a read error. This chain links TRBV7-7 with TRBJ1-3; D is unresolved. Germline CDR1 and CDR2: SSHAT and FNYEAQ (reference sequence). The CDR3 totals 16 residues. CDR3 nucleotides: TGTGCTAGCAGCTTAGTAGTTTGGCAGGCAAGAAACACCATATATTTT. Amino acid sequence: CASSLVVWQARNTIYF. The entire variable domain, with the rest obtained from reference TRBV7-7 and TRBJ1-3, is as follows: GAGVSQSPRYKVTKRGQDVTLRCDPISSHATLYWYQQALGQGPEFLTYFNYEAQPDKSGLPSDRFSAERPEGSISTLTIQRTEQRDSAMYRCASSLVVWQARNTIYFGEGSWLTVV.

This sequence joins TRBV5-1 and TRBJ1-3; the D is unclear. CDR1 and CDR2 (germline): SGHRS, YFSETQ. The CDR3 sequence is 15 residues long. V lost 0 bases and J 4 bases, leaving 11 bases between the germline ends. CDR3 residues: CASSLDPTRGNTIYF. The CDR3 coding sequence is TGCGCCAGCAGCTTGGATCCGACGCGGGGAAACACCATATATTTT.

This chain's CDR3 is CASSEINQPQHF. The CDR3 DNA reads TGTGCCAGCAGCGAGATAAATCAGCCCCAGCATTTT. This sequence joins TRBV2 and TRBJ1-5, with no clear D. Deletions cut 6 bases from V and 4 bases from J, with 7 bases between. The germline V gene has CDR1 SNHLY and CDR2 FYNNEI. CDR3 length equals 12 residues.

The table lists this clone with a few counts. Within the sample, other DNA sequences also encode this same CDR3. The chain has TRBV7-2 and TRBJ1-2; unclear D gene. Trimming left V 1 base short and J 3 bases short, with 6 bases between. This CDR3 has 13 amino acids. In germline, CDR1 is SGHTA, CDR2 FQGNSA. The CDR3 region has the DNA TGTGCCAGCAGCTTAGTGACTGACTATGGCTACACCTTC. This gives the protein CASSLVTDYGYTF.

The genes are TRBV25-1 and TRBJ2-3; weak D call: TRBD2 (5 bases). The CDR3 is 16 amino acids. CDR1 and CDR2 from the germline V gene are MGHDK and SYGVNS. The V gene lost 1 base and the J gene lost 0 bases, with 11 bases spanning the gap. The DNA of the CDR3 is TGTGCCAGCAGTGAATGGCTAGCAGCTAGCACAGATACGCAGTATTTT. Translating it yields CASSEWLAASTDTQYF.

The rearrangement uses TRBV6-6 and TRBJ1-4; D uncertain. The germline gives CDR1 MNHNY, CDR2 SVGAGI (reference sequence). V was shortened by 5 bases and J by 0 bases, with 10 bases between the two germline ends. The CDR3 sequence is 15 residues long. The CDR3 DNA follows: TGTGCCAGCAGTCCGCTCGGTACAACTAATGAAAAACTGTTTTTT. Translating it yields CASSPLGTTNEKLFF.

V is TRBV5-1 and J is TRBJ2-7; TRBD2 aligns across 7 bases. The CDR3 sequence is 13 residues long. V gave up 4 bases and J gave up 0 bases; unmatched junction bases: 1. Germline values: CDR1 SGHRS, CDR2 YFSETQ. CDR3 amino acids: CASSASGSYEQYF. CDR3 coding DNA: TGCGCCAGCAGCGCTAGCGGCTCCTACGAGCAGTACTTC.

This clone occurred a few times. The chain links TRBV5-4 to TRBJ2-2, with 9 bases lining up with TRBD1. Germline V gives CDR1 SGHNT, CDR2 YYREEE (reference sequence). The CDR3 extends over 19 amino acids. The junction had 13 bases not matched to a gene; V was cut back by 0 bases and J by 4 bases. CDR3 nucleotide sequence: TGTGCCAGCAGCTTGGCGGGACAGGGCTCACAATCCACCACCGGGGAGCTGTTTTTT. Encoded protein: CASSLAGQGSQSTTGELFF. Supplemented by reference TRBV5-4 and TRBJ2-2, the full variable domain reads ETGVTQSPTHLIKTRGQQVTLRCSSQSGHNTVSWYQQALGQGPQFIFQYYREEENGRGNFPPRFSGLQFPNYSSELNVNALELDDSALYLCASSLAGQGSQSTTGELFFGEGSRLTVL.

This sequence joins TRBV18 and TRBJ2-3; tentative D call: TRBD1 (5 bases). CDR1 is KGHSH and CDR2 is LQKENI in the germline V gene. The CDR3 runs to 16 residues. V lost 1 base and J 4 bases, leaving 15 bases between the germline ends. Here the CDR3 reads CASSPLGQKASDTQYF. Written as DNA, the CDR3 is TGTGCCAGCTCACCACTAGGACAAAAAGCTTCAGATACGCAGTATTTT.

The V gene is TRBV5-1, the J gene TRBJ1-1, with 8 bases that match TRBD1. Trimming at V came to 0 bases and at J to 5 bases, leaving 9 bases not matched to a gene. The CDR3 runs to 16 residues. The germline V gene encodes CDR1 SGHRS and CDR2 YFSETQ. The CDR3 reads CASSLAGTGGGTEAFF. The CDR3 region has the DNA TGCGCCAGCAGCTTGGCCGGGACAGGTGGTGGGACTGAAGCTTTCTTT. The complete variable domain, with remaining parts taken from reference TRBV5-1 and TRBJ1-1, reads KAGVTQTPRYLIKTRGQQVTLSCSPISGHRSVSWYQQTPGQGLQFLFEYFSETQRNKGNFPGRFSGRQFSNSRSEMNVSTLELGDSALYLCASSLAGTGGGTEAFFGQGTRLTVV.